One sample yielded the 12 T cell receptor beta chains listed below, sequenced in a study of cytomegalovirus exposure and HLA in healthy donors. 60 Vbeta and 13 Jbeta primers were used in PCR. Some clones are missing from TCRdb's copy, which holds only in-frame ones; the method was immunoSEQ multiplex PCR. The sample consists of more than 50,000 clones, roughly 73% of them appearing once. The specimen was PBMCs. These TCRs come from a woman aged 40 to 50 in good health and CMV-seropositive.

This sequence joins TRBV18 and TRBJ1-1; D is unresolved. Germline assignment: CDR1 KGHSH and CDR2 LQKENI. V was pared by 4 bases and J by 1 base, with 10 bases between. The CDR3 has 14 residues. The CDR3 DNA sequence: TGTGCCAGCTCACAAGCCCCAACGAACACTGAAGCTTTCTTT. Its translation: CASSQAPTNTEAFF.

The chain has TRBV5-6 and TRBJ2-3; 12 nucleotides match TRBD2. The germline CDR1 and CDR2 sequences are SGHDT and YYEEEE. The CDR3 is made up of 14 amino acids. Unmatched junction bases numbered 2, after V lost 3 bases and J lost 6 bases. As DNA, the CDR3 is TGTGCCAGCAGCTCGGGACTAGCGGGTGATACGCAGTATTTT. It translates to CASSSGLAGDTQYF. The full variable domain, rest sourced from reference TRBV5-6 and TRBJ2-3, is DAGVTQSPTHLIKTRGQQVTLRCSPKSGHDTVSWYQQALGQGPQFIFQYYEEEERQRGNFPDRFSGHQFPNYSSELNVNALLLGDSALYLCASSSGLAGDTQYFGPGTRLTVL.

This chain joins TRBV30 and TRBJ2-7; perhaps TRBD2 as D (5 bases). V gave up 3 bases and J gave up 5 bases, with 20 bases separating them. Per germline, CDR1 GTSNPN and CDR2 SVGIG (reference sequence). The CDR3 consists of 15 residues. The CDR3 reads CAWRIKRLSTHEQYF. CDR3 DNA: TGTGCCTGGAGAATCAAGCGGCTTTCTACCCACGAGCAGTACTTC.

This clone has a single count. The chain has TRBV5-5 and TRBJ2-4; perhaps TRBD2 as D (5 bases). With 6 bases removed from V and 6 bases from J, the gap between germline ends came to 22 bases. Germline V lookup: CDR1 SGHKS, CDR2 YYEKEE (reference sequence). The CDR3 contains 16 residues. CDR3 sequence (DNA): TGTGCCAGCATCCCAGATCGGGGAAGTAAGGGAAACATTCAGTACTTC. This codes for CASIPDRGSKGNIQYF.

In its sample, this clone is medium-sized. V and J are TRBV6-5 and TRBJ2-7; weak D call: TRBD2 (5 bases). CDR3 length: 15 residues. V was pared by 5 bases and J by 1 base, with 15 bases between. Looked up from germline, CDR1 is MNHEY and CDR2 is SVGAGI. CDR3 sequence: CASSPHDGESYEQYF. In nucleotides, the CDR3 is TGTGCCAGCAGTCCCCATGACGGGGAATCCTACGAGCAGTACTTC.

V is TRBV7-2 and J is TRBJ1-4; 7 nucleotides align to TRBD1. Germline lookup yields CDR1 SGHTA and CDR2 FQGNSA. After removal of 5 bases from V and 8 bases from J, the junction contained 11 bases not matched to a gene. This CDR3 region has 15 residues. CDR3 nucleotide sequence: TGTGCCAGCAGCCCCACGTGGACAGGCAAGGAAAAACTGTTTTTT. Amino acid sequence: CASSPTWTGKEKLFF.

In nucleotides, the CDR3 is TGTGCCAGTAGTGCCGCCGGGGGTCCATCAAATTCACCCCTCCACTTT. Protein sequence: CASSAAGGPSNSPLHF. V usage is TRBV19 and J usage is TRBJ1-6; D may be TRBD1 (5 bases). This CDR3 has 16 residues. Germline lookup yields CDR1 LNHDA and CDR2 SQIVND (reference sequence). The ends were cut back, 5 bases at V and 7 bases at J, with 18 bases in the middle.

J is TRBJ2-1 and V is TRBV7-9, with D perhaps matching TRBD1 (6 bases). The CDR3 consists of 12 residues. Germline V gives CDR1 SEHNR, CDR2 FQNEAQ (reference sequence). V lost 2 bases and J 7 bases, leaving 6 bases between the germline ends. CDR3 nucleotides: TGTGCCAGCAGCTTACAGGGGAATGAGCAGTTCTTC. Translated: CASSLQGNEQFF.

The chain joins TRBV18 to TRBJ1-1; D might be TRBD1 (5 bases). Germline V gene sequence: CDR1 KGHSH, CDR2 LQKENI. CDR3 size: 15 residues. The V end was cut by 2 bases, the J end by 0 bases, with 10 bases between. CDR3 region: CASSPSTAMNTEAFF. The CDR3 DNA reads TGTGCCAGCTCACCATCGACAGCTATGAACACTGAAGCTTTCTTT. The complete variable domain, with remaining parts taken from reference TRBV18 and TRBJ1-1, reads NAGVMQNPRHLVRRRGQEARLRCSPMKGHSHVYWYRQLPEEGLKFMVYLQKENIIDESGMPKERFSAEFPKEGPSILRIQQVVRGDSAAYFCASSPSTAMNTEAFFGQGTRLTVV.

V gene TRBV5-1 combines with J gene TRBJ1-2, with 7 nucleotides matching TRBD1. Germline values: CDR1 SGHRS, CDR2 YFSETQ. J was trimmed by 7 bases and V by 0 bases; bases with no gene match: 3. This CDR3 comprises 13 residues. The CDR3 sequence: CASSLDPGGGYTF. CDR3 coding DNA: TGCGCCAGCAGCTTGGACCCAGGGGGTGGCTACACCTTC.

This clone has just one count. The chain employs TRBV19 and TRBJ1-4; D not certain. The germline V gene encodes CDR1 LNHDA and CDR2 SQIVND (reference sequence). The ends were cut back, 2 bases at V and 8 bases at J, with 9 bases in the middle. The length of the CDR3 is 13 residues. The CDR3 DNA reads TGTGCCAGTAGTATACAACTGGAGGAAAAACTGTTTTTT. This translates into CASSIQLEEKLFF.

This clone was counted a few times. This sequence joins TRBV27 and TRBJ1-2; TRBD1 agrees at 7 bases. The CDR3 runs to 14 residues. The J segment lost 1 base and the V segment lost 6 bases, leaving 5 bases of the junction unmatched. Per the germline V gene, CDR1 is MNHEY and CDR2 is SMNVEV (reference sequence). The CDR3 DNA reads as TGTGCCAGCAGGGGCGCAGGGGGTAACTATGGCTACACCTTC. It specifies CASRGAGGNYGYTF.